Below, 28 T cell receptor beta chains from the same sample are listed, as sequenced in a study of siplizumab effects on memory and regulatory T cells. Clones were read by immunoSEQ multiplex PCR, and TCRdb kept only the in-frame ones, dropping some. The data show about 91,000 clones, approximately 94% seen once. The sequenced material came from CD8+ T cells sorted from blood. Receptors were obtained from a human donor in good health.

This clone was observed once. The chain is built from TRBV4-2 and TRBJ2-1; the D gene is possibly TRBD2 (5 bases). Trimming left V 0 bases short and J 8 bases short, with 11 bases between. The CDR3 runs 14 residues. The germline V gene has CDR1 LGHNA and CDR2 YNFKEQ. The CDR3 nucleotides read TGTGCCAGCAGCCAAGATATACGGGAAGATGAGCAGTTCTTC. Protein: CASSQDIREDEQFF.

The chain employs TRBV4-2 and TRBJ1-2; no clear D. Looked up from germline, CDR1 is LGHNA and CDR2 is YNFKEQ. V gave up 4 bases and J gave up 5 bases, with 20 bases separating them. The CDR3 extends over 16 amino acids. The CDR3 coding sequence is TGTGCCAGCAGCCCCCAGCGAATGGGCGCGAGGTATGGCTACACCTTC. Protein sequence: CASSPQRMGARYGYTF.

A word on this clone: Sequence at one end of the junction differs from germline and may be a read error. The rearrangement joins TRBV13 to TRBJ2-7; D is possibly TRBD2 (6 bases). Germline values: CDR1 PRHDT, CDR2 FYEKMQ (reference sequence). This CDR3 has 16 amino acids. The CDR3 nucleotides are TGTGCCAGCAGGTTAGGACGGGGAGGCACGTCCTACGAGCAGTACTTC. This encodes CASRLGRGGTSYEQYF.

This clone was observed a few times. At one of its ends the junction is not consistent with the germline gene, which may arise from a read error. This chain connects TRBV7-7 to TRBJ2-2; D uncertain. Germline V gives CDR1 SSHAT, CDR2 FNYEAQ (reference sequence). The CDR3 loop spans 12 amino acids. The CDR3 protein is CASSQAGGELFF. The CDR3 region has the DNA TGTGCTAGCAGCCAGGCCGGCGGGGAGCTGTTTTTT.

The rearrangement uses TRBV27 and TRBJ2-7; 7 bases are shared with TRBD1. The CDR3 consists of 15 residues. The junction had 6 bases not matched to a gene; V was cut back by 4 bases and J by 0 bases. Germline V CDR1 and CDR2: MNHEY, SMNVEV (reference sequence). CDR3 loop: CASSYMGDSSYEQYF. As DNA, the CDR3 is TGTGCCAGCAGTTATATGGGGGACAGCTCCTACGAGCAGTACTTC.

This chain joins TRBV4-3 and TRBJ2-1, with 14 nucleotides matching TRBD2. The CDR3 sequence is 16 residues long. V shed 0 bases and J 8 bases; nucleotides not matched to a gene: 3. CDR1 is LGHNA, CDR2 YSLEER, per germline. CDR3: CASSQEPGLAGDEQFF. As DNA, the CDR3 is TGCGCCAGCAGCCAAGAGCCGGGACTAGCGGGAGATGAGCAGTTCTTC.

The V call is TRBV27, the J call TRBJ1-1, with 8 bases matching TRBD1. The CDR3 length is 17 residues. Per germline, CDR1 MNHEY and CDR2 SMNVEV (reference sequence). With V trimmed by 6 bases and J by 4 bases, 16 bases remained unmatched. CDR3 protein: CASRGERQGRGSTEAFF. The CDR3 region has the DNA TGTGCCAGCAGGGGGGAAAGACAGGGGCGGGGTAGCACTGAAGCTTTCTTT.

The chain links TRBV6-6 to TRBJ2-5; weak D call: TRBD2 (6 bases). V was cut by 0 bases and J by 5 bases, with 13 bases left in between. This CDR3 is built from 15 residues. CDR1 and CDR2 (germline): MNHNY, SVGAGI (reference sequence). CDR3: CASSYSGGTGETQYF. CDR3 sequence (DNA): TGTGCCAGCAGTTACTCCGGGGGTACCGGGGAGACCCAGTACTTC.

Regarding this clone: The sample carries other DNA sequences with the same CDR3. V gene TRBV7-8 combines with J gene TRBJ1-5; possibly TRBD1 for D (6 bases). Trimming took off 5 bases at V and 2 bases at J, with 13 bases between the two ends. Germline V CDR1 and CDR2: SGHVS, FQNEAQ. The CDR3 extends over 15 amino acids. CDR3 nucleotides: TGTGCCAGCAGCCTCGGAGGGGGGGGCAATCAGCCCCAGCATTTT. Translating it yields CASSLGGGGNQPQHF. Full variable domain (outside the CDR3, taken from reference TRBV7-8 and TRBJ1-5): GAGVSQSPRYKVAKRGQDVALRCDPISGHVSLFWYQQALGQGPEFLTYFQNEAQLDKSGLPSDRFFAERPEGSVSTLKIQRTQQEDSAVYLCASSLGGGGNQPQHFGDGTRLSIL.

The chain is built from TRBV7-3 and TRBJ2-3; 15 positions agree with TRBD2. V lost 5 bases and J lost 6; bases outside the gene matches: 3. This CDR3 is 15 amino acids long. Germline CDR1 reads SGHTA; CDR2 reads FQGTGA. CDR3 region: CASSLGTSGGDTQYF. The CDR3 coding sequence is TGTGCCAGCAGCCTCGGGACTAGCGGGGGGGATACGCAGTATTTT.

The chain joins TRBV27 to TRBJ1-1, with TRBD1 matching 8 bases. V shed 6 bases, J shed 5 bases, and the junction held 5 bases outside the gene matches. CDR1 and CDR2 (germline): MNHEY, SMNVEV (reference sequence). CDR3 length equals 13 residues. The CDR3 reads CASRDREETEAFF. CDR3 coding DNA: TGTGCCAGCAGGGACAGGGAGGAAACTGAAGCTTTCTTT.

J is TRBJ2-7 and V is TRBV9, with TRBD2 matching over 9 bases. CDR1 and CDR2 (germline): SGDLS, YYNGEE. The CDR3 is 15 amino acids. Unmatched junction bases numbered 6, after V lost 2 bases and J lost 3 bases. CDR3 nucleotide sequence: TGTGCCAGCAGCGTCACCGGGACTAGCAGCTACGAGCAGTACTTC. Translation gives CASSVTGTSSYEQYF.

The chain has TRBV19 and TRBJ1-6, with D uncertain. The CDR3 extends over 18 amino acids. The V gene's germline CDR1 is LNHDA and CDR2 SQIVND (reference sequence). The V end lost 6 bases, the J end lost 0 bases, and 18 bases lay between the germline ends. The CDR3 loop reads CASSTVPTSGSYNSPLHF. DNA for the CDR3: TGTGCCAGTAGCACCGTCCCCACATCTGGCTCCTATAATTCACCCCTCCACTTT. Combining the CDR3 with reference TRBV19 and TRBJ1-6 gives the whole variable domain DGGITQSPKYLFRKEGQNVTLSCEQNLNHDAMYWYRQDPGQGLRLIYYSQIVNDFQKGDIAEGYSVSREKKESFPLTVTSAQKNPTAFYLCASSTVPTSGSYNSPLHFGNGTRLTVT.

This rearrangement joins TRBV5-1 to TRBJ1-3; 7 bases map to TRBD1. The CDR3 length is 15 residues. The germline V gene has CDR1 SGHRS and CDR2 YFSETQ. Losses at the gene ends were 4 bases for V and 4 bases for J; bases not matched to a gene: 8. In DNA form, the CDR3 reads TGCGCCAGCAGCGGAACAGGGGAGTCGGGAAACACCATATATTTT. Encoded protein: CASSGTGESGNTIYF. The variable domain in full, with the rest retrieved from reference TRBV5-1 and TRBJ1-3, is KAGVTQTPRYLIKTRGQQVTLSCSPISGHRSVSWYQQTPGQGLQFLFEYFSETQRNKGNFPGRFSGRQFSNSRSEMNVSTLELGDSALYLCASSGTGESGNTIYFGEGSWLTVV.

The V call is TRBV13, the J call TRBJ1-3; possibly TRBD1 for D (5 bases). The germline V and J ends were trimmed by 1 base and 4 bases, with 11 bases remaining between them. CDR1 PRHDT and CDR2 FYEKMQ come from the germline V gene (reference sequence). This CDR3 region has 15 residues. The CDR3: CASSLAIGAGNTIYF. CDR3 coding DNA: TGTGCCAGCAGCTTAGCGATTGGGGCGGGAAACACCATATATTTT.

J is TRBJ1-2 and V is TRBV28; 9 bases match TRBD1. Germline lookup yields CDR1 MDHEN and CDR2 SYDVKM. The CDR3 is made up of 15 amino acids. V gave up 5 bases and J gave up 3 bases; unmatched junction bases: 7. The CDR3 here is CASSPPGQGYYGYTF. CDR3 in DNA: TGTGCCAGCAGTCCGCCGGGACAGGGTTACTATGGCTACACCTTC.

The chain employs TRBV15 and TRBJ2-3, with 7 bases fitting TRBD2. V lost 1 base and J lost 0; bases outside the gene matches: 4. The CDR3 is made up of 16 amino acids. CDR1 LNHNV and CDR2 YYDKDF come from the germline V gene (reference sequence). The CDR3 loop reads CATSRVYGGSTDTQYF. The CDR3 DNA reads as TGTGCCACCAGCAGAGTTTACGGGGGGAGCACAGATACGCAGTATTTT.

V is TRBV19 and J is TRBJ2-1; D not resolved. Germline V gene sequence: CDR1 LNHDA, CDR2 SQIVND (reference sequence). The V gene lost 5 bases and the J gene lost 0 bases, with 11 bases spanning the gap. This CDR3 contains 15 residues. CDR3 DNA: TGTGCCAGTAGTGATCAGTATAGCTCCTACAATGAGCAGTTCTTC. Its translation: CASSDQYSSYNEQFF. Based on the CDR3 plus reference TRBV19 and TRBJ2-1, the full variable domain is DGGITQSPKYLFRKEGQNVTLSCEQNLNHDAMYWYRQDPGQGLRLIYYSQIVNDFQKGDIAEGYSVSREKKESFPLTVTSAQKNPTAFYLCASSDQYSSYNEQFFGPGTRLTVL.

The chain carries TRBV9 and TRBJ2-7, with a weak D call TRBD2 (6 bases). Per germline, CDR1 SGDLS and CDR2 YYNGEE. The CDR3 runs 16 residues. Trimming removed 0 bases from V and 3 bases from J, with 16 bases in between. The CDR3 protein is CASSVGTSGRNYEQYF. DNA for the CDR3: TGTGCCAGCAGCGTAGGGACCAGCGGGCGGAACTACGAGCAGTACTTC.

This chain uses TRBV5-1 with TRBJ1-5; TRBD1 aligns across 7 bases. The CDR3 runs 15 residues. V shed 2 bases, J shed 0 bases, and the junction held 2 bases outside the gene matches. Per the germline V gene, CDR1 is SGHRS and CDR2 is YFSETQ. CDR3 protein: CASSLTGDSNQPQHF. The CDR3 DNA sequence: TGCGCCAGCAGCTTAACAGGGGATAGCAATCAGCCCCAGCATTTT.

This clone came up once. The chain joins TRBV30 to TRBJ2-1; perhaps TRBD2 as D (6 bases). Per the germline V gene, CDR1 is GTSNPN and CDR2 is SVGIG (reference sequence). The CDR3 extends over 16 amino acids. Trimming left V 0 bases short and J 3 bases short, with 15 bases between. In DNA, the CDR3 is TGTGCCTGGAGTGTACTGGGGGGAGTGGACTACAATGAGCAGTTCTTC. This codes for CAWSVLGGVDYNEQFF.

The V call is TRBV9, the J call TRBJ2-1; 9 positions match TRBD1. CDR1 SGDLS and CDR2 YYNGEE come from the germline V gene. This CDR3 comprises 15 residues. The ends lost 4 bases at V and 6 bases at J; junction bases unmatched: 8. The chain's CDR3 is CASSLTGGSSNEQFF. CDR3 DNA: TGTGCCAGCAGCCTGACAGGGGGGTCGTCCAATGAGCAGTTCTTC. Combining the CDR3 with reference TRBV9 and TRBJ2-1 gives the whole variable domain DSGVTQTPKHLITATGQRVTLRCSPRSGDLSVYWYQQSLDQGLQFLIQYYNGEERAKGNILERFSAQQFPDLHSELNLSSLELGDSALYFCASSLTGGSSNEQFFGPGTRLTVL.

The chain employs TRBV7-8 and TRBJ2-7; D gene unclear. This CDR3 is 14 amino acids long. Trimming shortened V by 2 bases and J by 4 bases, and 12 bases separated the two germline ends. Per the germline V gene, CDR1 is SGHVS and CDR2 is FQNEAQ. The CDR3 region has the DNA TGTGCCAGCAGCTTACTCTCTTTTGGGTACGAGCAGTACTTC. This encodes CASSLLSFGYEQYF.

V gene TRBV18 combines with J gene TRBJ2-7; the match to TRBD1 covers 10 bases. With 6 bases clipped from V and 3 bases from J, the junction kept 5 bases outside the gene matches. Per the germline V gene, CDR1 is KGHSH and CDR2 is LQKENI. This CDR3 spans 14 amino acids. CDR3 bases: TGTGCCAGCTCGTATGGGACAGGGGTCTACGAGCAGTACTTC. Residues: CASSYGTGVYEQYF.

The chain has TRBV27 and TRBJ2-7; TRBD1 aligns across 7 bases. From germline, CDR1 is MNHEY and CDR2 SMNVEV (reference sequence). Losses at the gene ends were 5 bases for V and 1 base for J; bases not matched to a gene: 5. This CDR3 is built from 14 residues. For the CDR3, the DNA is TGTGCCAGCAGTCCGACAGGGCCATCCTACGAGCAGTACTTC. Amino acid sequence: CASSPTGPSYEQYF.

The chain is built from TRBV4-3 and TRBJ2-1; 7 nucleotides line up with TRBD2. The V and J ends lost 2 bases and 0 bases, in that order; junction bases with no gene match: 7. CDR3 size: 17 residues. The germline gives CDR1 LGHNA, CDR2 YSLEER. The CDR3 protein is CASSQQVAGSSYNEQFF. The CDR3 DNA sequence: TGCGCCAGCAGCCAACAAGTAGCGGGTTCCTCCTACAATGAGCAGTTCTTC.

The chain joins TRBV6-1 to TRBJ1-5; D perhaps matches TRBD1 (5 bases). CDR1 and CDR2 from the germline V gene are MNHNS and SASEGT. CDR3 length equals 17 residues. V lost 0 bases to trimming and J lost 6 bases, with 18 bases between them. This CDR3 reads CASSEADLRGLGQPQHF. Here the CDR3 DNA reads TGTGCCAGCAGTGAAGCGGACCTAAGGGGATTGGGTCAGCCCCAGCATTTT.

The gene calls are TRBV13 and TRBJ1-2; possible D gene TRBD1, 6 bases. This CDR3 is 14 amino acids long. The ends were cut back, 7 bases at V and 6 bases at J, with 18 bases in the middle. Germline CDR1 PRHDT, CDR2 FYEKMQ (reference sequence). CDR3 residues: CASITRGEGDGYTF. CDR3 bases: TGTGCCAGCATCACAAGGGGAGAGGGGGATGGCTACACCTTC.